Below are 24 T cell receptor beta chains sequenced from a single sample in a study of low-dose radiotherapy and immunotherapy resistance in tumors. Time point: before trial treatment. Primers targeting TRAV and TRBV primed first-strand cDNA, covering alpha and beta chains. It was with a constant-region primer and a V-primer adapter that TCRs were amplified over around 18 PCR cycles. TCRdb fed the reads into MiXCR, producing one record per CDR3 protein. The data contain 60,000 to 90,000 distinct CDR3 sequences, roughly 30% of them singletons. Sequenced here: PBMCs, sampled before treatment. These TCRs come from a female donor with ovarian cancer.

This clonotype has a handful of counts. The chain uses TRBV3-1 and TRBJ1-2, with a weak D call TRBD1 (5 bases). CDR1 LGHDT and CDR2 YNNKEL come from the germline V gene (reference sequence). CDR3 length: 14 residues. Trimming removed 1 base from V and 5 bases from J, with 11 bases in between. CDR3 in DNA: TGTGCCAGCAGCCAAGTGGGGGTCCTTTATGGCTACACCTTC. Amino acids: CASSQVGVLYGYTF.

A note on this clonotype: Since a far larger clone is one base different, this is likely a read error. This chain joins TRBV6-2 or TRBV6-3 and TRBJ1-5, with a possible D match to TRBD1 (5 bases). Germline V gene data show CDR1 as MNHEY and CDR2 as SVGEGT. The CDR3 sequence is 13 residues long. V was clipped by 6 bases and J by 5 bases, with 11 bases between them. In DNA, the CDR3 is TGTGCCAGCAGCCAATGGGGGGATCAGCCCCAGCATTTT. Translated: CASSQWGDQPQHF.

This clonotype rates as medium-sized. V is TRBV6-6 and J is TRBJ1-3, with unresolved D. Per the germline V gene, CDR1 is MNHNY and CDR2 is SVGAGI (reference sequence). The CDR3 has 14 residues. V dropped 5 bases and J dropped 2 bases, with 10 bases sitting between them. CDR3 region: CASSRPEAGNTIYF. The CDR3 coding sequence is TGTGCCAGCAGTAGACCTGAGGCTGGAAACACCATATATTTT.

The V gene is TRBV16, the J gene TRBJ2-7; D call uncertain. The CDR3 extends over 14 amino acids. The V gene's germline CDR1 is KGHSY and CDR2 FQNENV. V lost 2 bases and J 2 bases, leaving 10 bases between the germline ends. CDR3 DNA sequence: TGTGCCAGCAGCCAACTCGCCACAACCTACGAGCAGTACTTC. It is translated as CASSQLATTYEQYF.

To note about this clonotype: This likely stems from a read error, as it lies one base from a far larger clone. The chain employs TRBV5-1 and TRBJ2-7, with D unclear. CDR1 is SGHRS, CDR2 YFSETQ, per germline. The CDR3 runs to 15 residues. V lost 4 bases and J 7 bases, leaving 21 bases between the germline ends. CDR3 DNA sequence: TGCGCCAGCAGCCCCCGCCCATACTCCTACAATGAGCAGTACTTC. This gives the protein CASSPRPYSYNEQYF.

The gene calls are TRBV29-1 and TRBJ2-3, with D perhaps matching TRBD2 (6 bases). CDR1 is SQVTM, CDR2 ANQGSEA, per germline. The CDR3 is made up of 15 amino acids. CDR3 DNA sequence: TGCAGTGCTAGCCTACTGGCGGGACGGGGAGATACGCAGTATTTT. Amino acids: CSASLLAGRGDTQYF.

The genes are TRBV15 and TRBJ2-5; D is tentatively TRBD1 or TRBD2 (6 bases each). This CDR3 is built from 13 residues. V lost 8 bases to trimming and J lost 2 bases, with 12 bases between them. CDR1 and CDR2 from the germline V gene are LNHNV and YYDKDF (reference sequence). The CDR3 bases are TGTGCCACCTGTGAGGGGGGTCAAGAGACCCAGTACTTC. Translated: CATCEGGQETQYF.

The chain links TRBV18 to TRBJ1-4; D is perhaps TRBD1 (5 bases). The CDR3 loop spans 14 amino acids. From germline, CDR1 is KGHSH and CDR2 LQKENI. Trimming left V 8 bases short and J 3 bases short, with 13 bases between. The CDR3 DNA sequence: TGTGCCAGCACTTCAGGGATCGCTAATGAAAAACTGTTTTTT. Amino acid sequence: CASTSGIANEKLFF.

In its sample, this clonotype was seen many times. The chain couples TRBV20-1 to TRBJ2-1; 9 bases are a match to TRBD2. CDR1 DFQATT and CDR2 SNEGSKA come from the germline V gene (reference sequence). This CDR3 is 17 amino acids long. V shed 0 bases, J shed 7 bases, and the junction held 13 bases outside the gene matches. The CDR3 here is CSARDSSGKFVGNEQFF. The DNA for the CDR3 is TGCAGTGCTAGAGATTCTAGCGGGAAGTTTGTGGGTAATGAGCAGTTCTTC.

The sample holds many counts of this clonotype. The chain employs TRBV11-1 and TRBJ2-1; D perhaps matches TRBD2 (5 bases). CDR1 is SGHAT, CDR2 FQDESV, per germline (reference sequence). V gave up 0 bases and J gave up 4 bases, with 7 bases separating them. CDR3 length: 14 residues. The CDR3 loop reads CASSLAGGYNEQFF. The CDR3 DNA follows: TGTGCCAGCAGCTTAGCAGGCGGGTACAATGAGCAGTTCTTC.

This clonotype was counted at least ten times. This chain uses TRBV5-1 with TRBJ2-6; D is tentatively TRBD1 or TRBD2 (5 bases each). This CDR3 comprises 14 residues. V gave up 0 bases and J gave up 13 bases, with 14 bases separating them. In germline, CDR1 is SGHRS, CDR2 YFSETQ. The CDR3 is CASSLGDGHNVLTF. In nucleotides, the CDR3 is TGCGCCAGCAGCTTGGGGGACGGCCACAATGTCCTGACTTTC.

The chain recombines TRBV5-1 with TRBJ2-7; 8 nucleotides match TRBD1. The CDR3 covers 16 residues. The V gene end was trimmed by 2 bases and the J gene end by 3 bases; junction bases not matched to a gene: 10. The V gene's germline CDR1 is SGHRS and CDR2 YFSETQ. This CDR3 is CASSFEGTGFIYEQYF. CDR3 bases: TGCGCCAGCAGCTTTGAGGGGACAGGATTCATCTACGAGCAGTACTTC.

For this clonotype: A far more abundant clone sits one base away, making this likely a read error. The chain combines TRBV6-2 or TRBV6-3 with TRBJ2-7, with TRBD2 as a possible D gene (5 bases). Germline lookup yields CDR1 MNHEY and CDR2 SVGEGT. The CDR3 is 15 amino acids. V was cut by 6 bases and J by 7 bases, with 22 bases left in between. CDR3 sequence: CASSLGLGVLGEQYF. The CDR3 nucleotides read TGTGCCAGCAGCCTCGGACTCGGTGTGTTGGGTGAGCAGTACTTC.

This clonotype was seen repeatedly, ten times or more. The chain has TRBV30 and TRBJ2-3; TRBD2 matches at 10 bases. The germline CDR1 and CDR2 sequences are GTSNPN and SVGIG (reference sequence). V shed 2 bases and J 2 bases; nucleotides not matched to a gene: 4. This CDR3 has 15 amino acids. The CDR3 bases are TGTGCCTGGAGTAGTAGCGGGGGGCTCACAGATACGCAGTATTTT. This sequence encodes CAWSSSGGLTDTQYF.

This clonotype was counted ten times or more. The V gene is TRBV24-1, the J gene TRBJ2-7; TRBD2 aligns across 10 bases. V lost 5 bases, J lost 6 bases, and 3 bases stayed unmatched. This CDR3 region has 13 residues. Germline V gene lookup returns CDR1 KGHDR and CDR2 SFDVKD. The CDR3 bases are TGTGCCACCAGTGCAATAGCGGGGGGCGAGCAGTACTTC. Amino acids: CATSAIAGGEQYF.

This clonotype appeared many times. The V gene is TRBV5-4, the J gene TRBJ2-1, with a possible D match to TRBD2 (6 bases). In germline, CDR1 is SGHNT, CDR2 YYREEE (reference sequence). V lost 2 bases and J 9 bases, leaving 12 bases between the germline ends. CDR3 length equals 13 residues. The CDR3 coding sequence is TGTGCCAGCAGCTTTGAGGGGAGGACTGAGCAGTTCTTC. Translated: CASSFEGRTEQFF.

Regarding this clonotype: This may come from a read error, since a much larger clone is one base off. This chain uses TRBV14 with TRBJ1-1; D remains ambiguous. CDR3 length equals 15 residues. In germline, CDR1 is SGHDN, CDR2 FVKESK. The DNA for the CDR3 is TGTGCCAGCAACCAAGATATCGGAAGGAACACTGAAGCTTTCTTT. Residues: CASNQDIGRNTEAFF. Full variable domain (rest looked up from reference TRBV14 and TRBJ1-1): EAGVTQFPSHSVIEKGQTVTLRCDPISGHDNLYWYRRVMGKEIKFLLHFVKESKQDESGMPNNRFLAERTGGTYSTLKVQPAELEDSGVYFCASNQDIGRNTEAFFGQGTRLTVV.

The J gene is TRBJ2-7, the V gene TRBV27; D may be TRBD1 or TRBD2 (5 bases each). The CDR3 consists of 15 residues. Trimming pared 5 bases from V and 2 bases from J, leaving 16 bases between. Germline assignment: CDR1 MNHEY and CDR2 SMNVEV (reference sequence). The CDR3 loop reads CASSTKAGSAYEQYF. CDR3 in DNA: TGTGCCAGCAGTACTAAGGCAGGGAGCGCCTACGAGCAGTACTTC.

The V call is TRBV19, the J call TRBJ1-3; the D is unclear. V was shortened by 11 bases and J by 0 bases, with 11 bases between the two germline ends. CDR1 and CDR2 (germline): LNHDA, SQIVND (reference sequence). The CDR3 covers 13 residues. The CDR3 here is CAGGHNSGNTIYF. CDR3 coding DNA: TGTGCCGGCGGGCATAACTCTGGAAACACCATATATTTT.

This clonotype has a single count. The chain uses TRBV19 and TRBJ2-7, with 7 bases identical to TRBD1. The CDR3 runs 15 residues. Germline lookup yields CDR1 LNHDA and CDR2 SQIVND (reference sequence). V lost 4 bases, J lost 3 bases, and 9 bases stayed unmatched. CDR3 DNA: TGTGCCAGTAGTAGCAACAGGGGAAGAGGCTACGAGCAGTACTTC. This gives the protein CASSSNRGRGYEQYF.

At least ten counts were recorded for this clonotype. The chain combines TRBV7-8 with TRBJ2-1; 10 bases line up with TRBD2. Germline lookup yields CDR1 SGHVS and CDR2 FQNEAQ. V shed 5 bases, J shed 4 bases, and the junction held 8 bases outside the gene matches. The CDR3 sequence is 16 residues long. Here the CDR3 DNA reads TGTGCCAGCAGCCCCAGCCGACTAGCGGGTTACAATGAGCAGTTCTTC. Its protein product is CASSPSRLAGYNEQFF.

This clonotype showed up just once. V is TRBV12-3 or TRBV12-4 and J is TRBJ1-3; no clear D. The CDR3 runs 14 residues. The V gene lost 5 bases and the J gene lost 0 bases, with 8 bases spanning the gap. The CDR3, as DNA: TGTGCCAGCAGTCCCCGGCCCTCTGGAAACACCATATATTTT. This sequence encodes CASSPRPSGNTIYF.

The chain has TRBV28 and TRBJ2-1; 10 bases fit TRBD1. The V segment lost 5 bases and the J segment 6 bases; nucleotides outside the gene matches: 13. This CDR3 spans 17 amino acids. The germline CDR1 and CDR2 sequences are MDHEN and SYDVKM. The CDR3 loop reads CASSHNPLRTGGNEQFF. In DNA form, the CDR3 reads TGTGCCAGCAGTCACAATCCTCTCCGGACAGGGGGCAATGAGCAGTTCTTC. Supplemented by reference TRBV28 and TRBJ2-1, the full variable domain reads DVKVTQSSRYLVKRTGEKVFLECVQDMDHENMFWYRQDPGLGLRLIYFSYDVKMKEKGDIPEGYSVSREKKERFSLILESASTNQTSMYLCASSHNPLRTGGNEQFFGPGTRLTVL.

This clonotype was observed at least ten times. The J gene is TRBJ2-5, the V gene TRBV11-1; TRBD2 is a possible D gene (6 bases). V lost 5 bases to trimming and J lost 7 bases, with 23 bases between them. Germline V gene data show CDR1 as SGHAT and CDR2 as FQDESV (reference sequence). The CDR3 is 16 amino acids. The CDR3 bases are TGTGCCAGCAGCCACCCCCGGGACGGGAGTGAAAGGACCCAGTACTTC. Amino acid sequence: CASSHPRDGSERTQYF.